A single sample gave rise to the 24 T cell receptor beta chains below, sequenced in a study of blood T cell repertoires in COVID-19. Only in-frame clones appear in the TCRdb table, and some are missing; sequencing was by immunoSEQ multiplex PCR. The sample has some 250,000 clones, around 85% seen once. The sample consisted of peripheral blood. The source of these receptors is a woman older than 75 with acute or convalescent COVID-19.

The rearrangement links TRBV5-4 to TRBJ1-2, with 8 positions matching TRBD1. CDR3 length: 15 amino acids. Germline V gene data show CDR1 as SGHNT and CDR2 as YYREEE (reference sequence). Germline trimming cut 4 bases from V and 3 bases from J; bases unmatched to any gene: 8. CDR3 region: CASSQPGTGYYGYTF. DNA for the CDR3: TGTGCCAGCAGCCAACCCGGGACAGGTTACTATGGCTACACCTTC.

The gene calls are TRBV19 and TRBJ2-3, with 10 positions matching TRBD1. CDR1 and CDR2 (germline): LNHDA, SQIVND (reference sequence). This CDR3 spans 13 amino acids. With V trimmed by 9 bases and J by 4 bases, 4 bases remained unmatched. The CDR3 reads CASDRGLPDTQYF. The DNA of the CDR3 is TGTGCCAGCGACAGGGGGCTACCAGATACGCAGTATTTT.

The chain links TRBV12-3 or TRBV12-4 to TRBJ2-1; the D gene is possibly TRBD2 (5 bases). Trimming removed 8 bases from V and 4 bases from J, with 12 bases in between. The CDR3 is made up of 13 amino acids. CDR3 nucleotides: TGTGCCAGCGGATCCGGGGATTACAATGAGCAGTTCTTC. This gives the protein CASGSGDYNEQFF.

This clone showed up just once. This sequence joins TRBV3-1 (or the pseudogene TRBV3-2) and TRBJ1-1, with TRBD1 identical over 7 bases. CDR1 and CDR2 from the germline V gene are LGHDT and YNNKEL (reference sequence). The J segment lost 6 bases and the V segment lost 5 bases, leaving 6 bases of the junction unmatched. The CDR3 has 13 amino acids. The CDR3 here is CASSYRQGPEAFF. The CDR3 DNA follows: TGTGCCAGCAGCTACCGACAGGGCCCTGAAGCTTTCTTT.

This clone was seen only a few times. The J gene is TRBJ2-5, the V gene TRBV5-1, with 15 bases matching TRBD2. Trimming cost V 5 bases and J 4 bases; bases outside gene matches: 3. The CDR3 runs 15 residues. CDR1 and CDR2 from the germline V gene are SGHRS and YFSETQ. The CDR3 is CASRSGLAGGETQYF. CDR3 in DNA: TGCGCCAGCAGATCGGGACTAGCGGGAGGAGAGACCCAGTACTTC.

CDR3 sequence: CASSYDRERGETQYF. The CDR3 DNA follows: TGCGCCAGCAGTTACGACAGGGAACGAGGAGAGACCCAGTACTTC. The V and J genes are TRBV5-1 and TRBJ2-5; TRBD1 agrees at 7 bases. V shed 5 bases and J 4 bases; nucleotides not matched to a gene: 11. Looked up from germline, CDR1 is SGHRS and CDR2 is YFSETQ. This CDR3 spans 15 amino acids.

The chain recombines TRBV28 with TRBJ1-2; D unclear. V lost 6 bases, J lost 4 bases, and 9 bases lay in between. This CDR3 comprises 12 residues. The germline V gene has CDR1 MDHEN and CDR2 SYDVKM. The CDR3 DNA is TGTGCCAGCAGAGCCCAGGCCTATGGCTACACCTTC. Translation gives CASRAQAYGYTF.

The chain combines TRBV21-1 with TRBJ2-2; the DNA was not compared with TRBD1, the D call given in the table. TRBV21-1 is noted as a pseudogene. This CDR3 is 15 amino acids long. As DNA, the CDR3 is TGTGCCAGCAGCCCTGGGACAGGGCACACCGGGGAGCTGTTTTTT. Protein: CASSPGTGHTGELFF.

This chain uses TRBV19 with TRBJ2-7; TRBD2 matches 9 bases. This CDR3 is 15 amino acids long. The V gene's germline CDR1 is LNHDA and CDR2 SQIVND (reference sequence). The junction had 9 bases not matched to a gene; V was cut back by 3 bases and J by 6 bases. CDR3 loop: CASSMQASGEGEQYF. In DNA, the CDR3 is TGTGCCAGTAGTATGCAGGCTAGCGGGGAAGGCGAGCAGTACTTC.

The chain uses TRBV6-5 and TRBJ1-5, with 9 positions matching TRBD1. CDR3 length: 14 amino acids. Unmatched junction bases numbered 8, after V lost 10 bases and J lost 4 bases. In germline, CDR1 is MNHEY, CDR2 SVGAGI. The CDR3 sequence is CATEDRGHNQPQHF. The CDR3 bases are TGTGCCACCGAGGACAGGGGACATAATCAGCCCCAGCATTTT.

V and J are TRBV5-1 and TRBJ1-1, with 8 bases aligning to TRBD1. Germline V lookup: CDR1 SGHRS, CDR2 YFSETQ. This CDR3 contains 14 residues. The J segment lost 4 bases and the V segment lost 6 bases, leaving 8 bases of the junction unmatched. The CDR3 coding sequence is TGCGCCAGCACCTCAGAACAGGGGGTCACTGAAGCTTTCTTT. The encoded protein is CASTSEQGVTEAFF.

The chain combines TRBV7-3 with TRBJ1-6; maybe TRBD1 (5 bases). Germline V gives CDR1 SGHTA, CDR2 FQGTGA. CDR3 size: 15 residues. V lost 1 base, J lost 6 bases, and 10 bases lay in between. The CDR3 spells CASSLNGQGNSPLHF. CDR3 coding DNA: TGTGCCAGCAGCTTAAATGGTCAGGGTAATTCACCCCTCCACTTT. Using reference TRBV7-3 and TRBJ1-6 for the parts outside the CDR3, the full variable domain is GAGVSQTPSNKVTEKGKYVELRCDPISGHTALYWYRQSLGQGPEFLIYFQGTGAADDSGLPNDRFFAVRPEGSVSTLKIQRTERGDSAVYLCASSLNGQGNSPLHFGNGTRLTVT.

This clone turned up a few times. This rearrangement joins TRBV27 to TRBJ2-7, with 10 bases that match TRBD1. CDR3 length equals 15 residues. The germline CDR1 and CDR2 sequences are MNHEY and SMNVEV (reference sequence). V shed 5 bases and J 3 bases; nucleotides not matched to a gene: 7. CDR3 sequence: CASSITGTGDYEQYF. The CDR3 DNA follows: TGTGCCAGCAGTATAACCGGGACAGGGGACTACGAGCAGTACTTC.

Worth noting for this clone: The same CDR3 can be traced to other DNA sequences in this sample. J is TRBJ1-4 and V is TRBV6-1; TRBD1 might be the D (5 bases). Germline values: CDR1 MNHNS, CDR2 SASEGT. CDR3 length equals 15 residues. The V gene lost 1 base and the J gene lost 4 bases, with 10 bases spanning the gap. The CDR3 loop is CASSEGAGLNEKLFF. CDR3 DNA sequence: TGTGCCAGCAGTGAAGGGGCAGGGCTTAATGAAAAACTGTTTTTT.

The V gene is TRBV6-4, the J gene TRBJ2-3, with 8 bases aligning to TRBD2. Looked up from germline, CDR1 is MRHNA and CDR2 is SNTAGT. With V trimmed by 1 base and J by 1 base, 1 base remained unmatched. CDR3 length: 15 residues. CDR3 amino acids: CASSDYSGGTDTQYF. DNA of the CDR3: TGTGCCAGCAGTGACTATAGCGGGGGCACAGATACGCAGTATTTT.

This clone was seen only a few times. The V call is TRBV19, the J call TRBJ1-5; 7 bases line up with TRBD1. Germline CDR1 and CDR2: LNHDA and SQIVND (reference sequence). With V trimmed by 5 bases and J by 0 bases, 4 bases remained unmatched. The CDR3 runs 15 residues. In DNA, the CDR3 is TGTGCCAGTAGTCAGGGGGTGGATAGCAATCAGCCCCAGCATTTT. This encodes CASSQGVDSNQPQHF.

This sequence joins TRBV11-3 and TRBJ2-1; D remains unclear. The germline CDR1 and CDR2 sequences are SGHNT and YENEEA. V was pared by 5 bases and J by 2 bases, with 13 bases between. The CDR3 covers 15 residues. CDR3 nucleotides: TGTGCCAGCAGCGTTGACTCCCAGACCTACAATGAGCAGTTCTTC. Translation: CASSVDSQTYNEQFF.

The V and J genes are TRBV10-3 and TRBJ2-3, with 10 bases that match TRBD1. This CDR3 comprises 16 residues. V dropped 3 bases and J dropped 6; count of bases not matched to a gene: 9. The V gene's germline CDR1 is ENHRY and CDR2 SYGVKD. The CDR3: CAISEGKDRGSDTQYF. The CDR3 bases are TGTGCCATCAGTGAAGGAAAGGACAGGGGGAGCGATACGCAGTATTTT.

The sample holds one count of this clone. This chain uses TRBV30 with TRBJ2-1; perhaps TRBD1 as D (5 bases). Germline values: CDR1 GTSNPN, CDR2 SVGIG (reference sequence). CDR3 length: 12 amino acids. Trimming shortened V by 3 bases and J by 6 bases, and 9 bases separated the two germline ends. CDR3 nucleotides: TGTGCCTGGAGGCGCGACAGCAATGAGCAGTTCTTC. It encodes CAWRRDSNEQFF.

CDR3 region: CASSPVPGNTIYF. CDR3 nucleotides: TGTGCCAGCAGCCCCGTTCCGGGAAACACCATATATTTT. V usage is TRBV7-7 and J usage is TRBJ1-3; D is ambiguous. Germline V gene sequence: CDR1 SSHAT, CDR2 FNYEAQ (reference sequence). Trimming pared 5 bases from V and 4 bases from J, leaving 9 bases between. The CDR3 is 13 amino acids.

The chain combines TRBV27 with TRBJ1-2; D uncertain. The CDR3 totals 13 residues. V was trimmed by 4 bases and J by 0 bases, leaving 6 bases between them. CDR1 MNHEY and CDR2 SMNVEV come from the germline V gene (reference sequence). CDR3 residues: CASSSPANYGYTF. CDR3 in DNA: TGTGCCAGCAGTTCCCCTGCTAACTATGGCTACACCTTC.

As DNA, the CDR3 is TGTGCCAGCAGTGAATTTGGGACAGGGGAAAAAGAGACCCAGTACTTC. This sequence encodes CASSEFGTGEKETQYF. The J gene is TRBJ2-5, the V gene TRBV25-1, with 10 bases that match TRBD1. Germline CDR1 MGHDK, CDR2 SYGVNS. The trim removed 1 base at V and 3 bases at J, leaving 5 bases unmatched. The CDR3 is 16 residues long.

This clone was recorded only once. The rearrangement uses TRBV27 and TRBJ1-5; 10 bases map to TRBD1. The length of the CDR3 is 15 residues. Trimming took 3 bases from V and 2 from J; bases not matched to a gene: 1. CDR1 and CDR2 (germline): MNHEY, SMNVEV (reference sequence). CDR3 bases: TGTGCCAGCAGTTTCGGGACAGGGGGCAATCAGCCCCAGCATTTT. Its protein product is CASSFGTGGNQPQHF.

This chain joins TRBV5-1 and TRBJ2-1; possibly TRBD2 for D (6 bases). V dropped 4 bases and J dropped 6 bases, with 14 bases sitting between them. CDR3 length equals 14 residues. Germline CDR1 is SGHRS and CDR2 is YFSETQ. The CDR3 region has the DNA TGCGCCAGCAGCCGACTAGGAGGTGGCAATGAGCAGTTCTTC. This translates into CASSRLGGGNEQFF.